This T cell receptor (beta chain) was identified in a study of T cell clusters in autoimmune cytopenias. Multiplex touch-down PCR amplified TRB using TRB-A and TRB-B pools in one tube. Each CDR3 protein gets one entry in TCRdb, which reprocessed the multiplex PCR reads and gives no DNA. Its table records thousands of distinct CDR3 sequences. About 39,000 genome equivalents of blood DNA were amplified for TRB. The CDR3 runs to 14 residues. CDR1 and CDR2 from the germline V gene are KGHDR and SFDVKD. These data were likewise used in another study, on T cell repertoires in aging, cancer and after chemotherapy. That publication notes: The full dataset contained around 8.2 million TCR reads.

V usage is TRBV24-1 and J usage is TRBJ2-1; TCRdb lists TRBD1, though no DNA is available to test this call. This TCR was recovered from a human donor in good health. The source material was peripheral blood. CDR3 sequence: CATSESGTVREQFF.